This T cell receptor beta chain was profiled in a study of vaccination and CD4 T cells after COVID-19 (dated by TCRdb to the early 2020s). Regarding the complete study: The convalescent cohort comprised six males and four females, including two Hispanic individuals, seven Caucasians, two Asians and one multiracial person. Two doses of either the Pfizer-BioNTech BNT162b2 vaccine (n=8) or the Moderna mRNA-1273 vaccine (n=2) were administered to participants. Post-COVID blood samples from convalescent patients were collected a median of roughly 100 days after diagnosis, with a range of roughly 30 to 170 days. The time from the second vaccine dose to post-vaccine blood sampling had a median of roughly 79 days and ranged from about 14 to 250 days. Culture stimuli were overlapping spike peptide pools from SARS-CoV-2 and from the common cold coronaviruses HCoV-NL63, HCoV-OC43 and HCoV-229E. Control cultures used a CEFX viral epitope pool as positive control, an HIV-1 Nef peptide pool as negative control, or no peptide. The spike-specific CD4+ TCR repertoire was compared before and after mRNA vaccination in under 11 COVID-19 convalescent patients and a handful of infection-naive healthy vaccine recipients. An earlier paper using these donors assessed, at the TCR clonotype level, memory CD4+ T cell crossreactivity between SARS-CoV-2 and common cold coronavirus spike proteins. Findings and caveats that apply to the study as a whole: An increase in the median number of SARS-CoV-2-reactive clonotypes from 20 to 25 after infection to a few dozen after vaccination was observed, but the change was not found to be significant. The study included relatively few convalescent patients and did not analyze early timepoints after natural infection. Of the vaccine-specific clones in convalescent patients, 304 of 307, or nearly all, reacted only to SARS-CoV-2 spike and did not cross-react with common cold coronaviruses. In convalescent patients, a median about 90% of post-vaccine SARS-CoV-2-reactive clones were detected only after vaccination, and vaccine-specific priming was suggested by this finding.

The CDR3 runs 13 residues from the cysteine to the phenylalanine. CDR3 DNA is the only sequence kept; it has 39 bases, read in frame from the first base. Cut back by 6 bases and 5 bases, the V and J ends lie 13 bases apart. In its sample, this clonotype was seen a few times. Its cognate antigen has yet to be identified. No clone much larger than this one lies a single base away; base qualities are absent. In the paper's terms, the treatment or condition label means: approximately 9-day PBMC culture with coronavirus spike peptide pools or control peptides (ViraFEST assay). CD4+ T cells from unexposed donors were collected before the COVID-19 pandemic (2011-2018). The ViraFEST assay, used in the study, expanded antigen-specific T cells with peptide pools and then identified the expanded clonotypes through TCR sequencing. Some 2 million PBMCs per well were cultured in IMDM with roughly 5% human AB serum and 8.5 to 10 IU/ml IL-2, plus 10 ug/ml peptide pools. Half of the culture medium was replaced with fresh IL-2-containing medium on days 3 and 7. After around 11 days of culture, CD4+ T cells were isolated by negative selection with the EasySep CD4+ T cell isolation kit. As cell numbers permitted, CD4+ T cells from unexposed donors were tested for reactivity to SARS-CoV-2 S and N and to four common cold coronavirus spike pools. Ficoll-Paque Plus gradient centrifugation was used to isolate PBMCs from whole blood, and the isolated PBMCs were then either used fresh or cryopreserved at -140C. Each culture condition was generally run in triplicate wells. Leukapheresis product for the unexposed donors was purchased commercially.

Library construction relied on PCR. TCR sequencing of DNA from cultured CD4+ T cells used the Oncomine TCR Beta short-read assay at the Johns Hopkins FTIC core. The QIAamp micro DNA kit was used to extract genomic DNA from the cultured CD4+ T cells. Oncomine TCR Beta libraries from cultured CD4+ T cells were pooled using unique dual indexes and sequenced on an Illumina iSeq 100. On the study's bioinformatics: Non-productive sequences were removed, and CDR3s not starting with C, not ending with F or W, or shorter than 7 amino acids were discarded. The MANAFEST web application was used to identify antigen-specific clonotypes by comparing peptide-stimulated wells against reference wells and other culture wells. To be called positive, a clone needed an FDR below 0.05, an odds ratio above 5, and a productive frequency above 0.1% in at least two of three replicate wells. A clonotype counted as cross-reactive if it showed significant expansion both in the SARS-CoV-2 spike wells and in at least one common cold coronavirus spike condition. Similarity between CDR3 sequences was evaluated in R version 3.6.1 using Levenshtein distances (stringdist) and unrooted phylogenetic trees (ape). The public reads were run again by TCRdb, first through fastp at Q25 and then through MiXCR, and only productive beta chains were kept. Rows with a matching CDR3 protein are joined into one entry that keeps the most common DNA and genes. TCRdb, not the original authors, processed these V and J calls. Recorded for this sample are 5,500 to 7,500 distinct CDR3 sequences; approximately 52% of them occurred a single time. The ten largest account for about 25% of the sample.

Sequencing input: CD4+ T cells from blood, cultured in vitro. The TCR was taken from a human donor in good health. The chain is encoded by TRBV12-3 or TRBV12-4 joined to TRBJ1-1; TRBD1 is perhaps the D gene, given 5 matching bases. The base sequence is TGTGCCAGCAGCAAGCAGGGCCCAACTGAAGCTTTCTTT. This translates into CASSKQGPTEAFF.